This TCR beta chain was recorded in a study of shared clonotypes between healthy human individuals. The germline V gene has CDR1 SNHLY and CDR2 FYNNEI. The CDR3 is 16 amino acids. Trimming took off 6 bases at V and 4 bases at J, with 19 bases between the two ends. Sequenced by immunoSEQ multiplex PCR; TCRdb stores in-frame clones only, minus some. The sample records about 2.3 million clones, roughly 92% being singletons. What was sequenced was naive CD4+ T cells from PBMCs. Stated subset: CD45RA+ positively selected. The J gene is TRBJ2-1, the V gene TRBV2; no clear D gene. The sequence was collected from a man aged 18 to 29 in good health. Some clones in this sample may be carry-over from other donors' samples. The DNA for the CDR3 is TGTGCCAGCAGATTGAGACAATCCAGTTCTTACAATGAGCAGTTCTTC. Its protein product is CASRLRQSSSYNEQFF.